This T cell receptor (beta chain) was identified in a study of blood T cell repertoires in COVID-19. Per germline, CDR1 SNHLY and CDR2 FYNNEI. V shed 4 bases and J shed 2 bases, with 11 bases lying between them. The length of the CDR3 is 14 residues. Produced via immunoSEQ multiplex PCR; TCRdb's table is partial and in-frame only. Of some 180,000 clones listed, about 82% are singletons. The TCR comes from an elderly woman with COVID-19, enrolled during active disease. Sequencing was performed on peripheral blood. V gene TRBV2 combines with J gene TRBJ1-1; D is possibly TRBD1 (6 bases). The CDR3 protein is CASSGTAINTEAFF. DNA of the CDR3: TGTGCCAGCAGTGGGACAGCTATTAACACTGAAGCTTTCTTT.